Below, 25 T cell receptor beta chains from the same sample are listed, as sequenced in a study of cytotoxic CD8 clonotypes in ibrutinib-treated CLL. The method was immunoSEQ multiplex PCR; TCRdb's version includes in-frame clones alone and lacks a portion of them. The table shows approximately 140,000 clones, with 80% to 95% occurring only once. Sequences were derived from PBMCs, sampled after 12 months of ibrutinib treatment. These receptor sequences come from a human donor with chronic lymphocytic leukemia.

The CDR3 bases are TGTGCCAGCAGTGAGGTAGTTGGAGGCCTCCCAGGTGGTGGCTACACCTTC. Amino acid sequence: CASSEVVGGLPGGGYTF. J is TRBJ1-2 and V is TRBV6-1; the D is unclear. V lost 3 bases and J lost 7, with 24 bases in between. The CDR3 is 17 amino acids. Germline-derived CDR1 and CDR2 are MNHNS and SASEGT.

The chain joins TRBV29-1 to TRBJ2-3; D uncertain. Germline V gene data show CDR1 as SQVTM and CDR2 as ANQGSEA. V lost 2 bases and J lost 3, with 12 bases in between. This CDR3 is 14 amino acids long. CDR3 region: CSVESPPGTDTQYF. The CDR3 nucleotides are TGCAGCGTTGAATCCCCCCCCGGAACAGATACGCAGTATTTT.

This chain uses TRBV19 with TRBJ2-5; the D is unclear. The CDR3 is 14 residues long. V shed 5 bases and J shed 5 bases, with 15 bases lying between them. The germline V gene encodes CDR1 LNHDA and CDR2 SQIVND (reference sequence). This chain's CDR3 is CASSFGLSTETQYF. As DNA, the CDR3 is TGTGCCAGTAGTTTTGGATTGAGTACGGAGACCCAGTACTTC.

The V gene is TRBV28, the J gene TRBJ2-7, with 12 positions matching TRBD1. Germline V CDR1 and CDR2: MDHEN, SYDVKM. Losses at the gene ends were 4 bases for V and 4 bases for J; bases not matched to a gene: 8. The CDR3 is 16 residues long. CDR3 coding DNA: TGTGCCAGCAGTTCCGGGACAGGGGGCTATGAATACGAGCAGTACTTC. Translated: CASSSGTGGYEYEQYF.

This chain connects TRBV18 to TRBJ2-7, with 10 bases aligning to TRBD2. The V gene end was trimmed by 6 bases and the J gene end by 2 bases; junction bases not matched to a gene: 4. The CDR3 totals 14 residues. Germline-derived CDR1 and CDR2 are KGHSH and LQKENI. DNA of the CDR3: TGTGCCAGCTCCAGCACTAGCGGGACCTACGAGCAGTACTTC. Its protein product is CASSSTSGTYEQYF.

This clone was counted only a few times. Other DNA sequences of this sample code for an identical CDR3. This chain joins TRBV4-3 and TRBJ1-2; D perhaps matches TRBD1 (6 bases). Germline loops: CDR1 LGHNA, CDR2 YSLEER. V lost 0 bases to trimming and J lost 2 bases, with 10 bases between them. The CDR3 spans 15 residues. CDR3 in DNA: TGCGCCAGCAGCCAAGATCTCCAGGGGAACTATGGCTACACCTTC. It is translated as CASSQDLQGNYGYTF.

V is TRBV7-9 and J is TRBJ2-7; D not certain. Germline V CDR1 and CDR2: SEHNR, FQNEAQ (reference sequence). There are 13 residues in the CDR3. V was pared by 1 base and J by 4 bases, with 8 bases between. The CDR3 nucleotides read TGTGCCAGCAGCTTAGGTTTACGGTACGAGCAGTACTTC. Protein: CASSLGLRYEQYF.

This clone was found a few times. V is TRBV4-2 and J is TRBJ2-3, with unresolved D. From germline, CDR1 is LGHNA and CDR2 YNFKEQ. V shed 0 bases and J shed 2 bases, with 15 bases lying between them. The CDR3 spans 17 residues. The CDR3 reads CASSQETRGQLTDTQYF. CDR3 sequence (DNA): TGTGCCAGCAGCCAAGAAACCCGCGGCCAGCTCACAGATACGCAGTATTTT.

The chain uses TRBV19 and TRBJ2-7; D is perhaps TRBD1 (6 bases). This CDR3 is 17 amino acids long. Trimming pared 5 bases from V and 3 bases from J, leaving 23 bases between. Per the germline V gene, CDR1 is LNHDA and CDR2 is SQIVND (reference sequence). The CDR3: CASSHPSTGFVRYEQYF. In DNA form, the CDR3 reads TGTGCCAGTAGTCACCCCTCCACAGGGTTTGTCCGCTACGAGCAGTACTTC.

The chain is built from TRBV29-1 and TRBJ1-4, with D uncertain. The CDR3 has 13 amino acids. CDR1 and CDR2 (germline): SQVTM, ANQGSEA. Between the trimmed V and J ends, which lost 5 bases and 5 bases, there was a span of 12 bases. Here the CDR3 DNA reads TGCAGCGTTTTAAACGGTGTAAATGAAAAACTGTTTTTT. This gives the protein CSVLNGVNEKLFF.

The chain couples TRBV18 to TRBJ1-3, with unresolved D. V lost 2 bases and J 8 bases, leaving 19 bases between the germline ends. There are 16 residues in the CDR3. CDR1 KGHSH and CDR2 LQKENI come from the germline V gene. The CDR3 nucleotides are TGTGCCAGCTCACCAAGTATAGGGTTTACGGGAGACACCATATATTTT. Protein product: CASSPSIGFTGDTIYF.

The V gene is TRBV18, the J gene TRBJ2-7; 16 bases match TRBD2. The V segment lost 3 bases and the J segment 1 base; nucleotides outside the gene matches: 6. CDR1 and CDR2 (germline): KGHSH, LQKENI. CDR3 length equals 18 residues. The DNA for the CDR3 is TGTGCCAGCTCACCTAGAGGGACTAGCGGGAGGGAATCCTACGAGCAGTACTTC. Translated, it gives CASSPRGTSGRESYEQYF.

The chain carries TRBV19 and TRBJ2-1, with D perhaps matching TRBD1 (6 bases). The CDR3 consists of 13 residues. Germline V gene sequence: CDR1 LNHDA, CDR2 SQIVND (reference sequence). Trimming cost V 4 bases and J 5 bases, with 9 bases left between them. This chain's CDR3 is CASSRQEHNEQFF. Here the CDR3 DNA reads TGTGCCAGTAGTAGACAGGAGCACAATGAGCAGTTCTTC.

This rearrangement joins TRBV7-2 to TRBJ2-3; D unclear. The germline V and J ends were trimmed by 2 bases and 1 base, with 4 bases remaining between them. There are 13 residues in the CDR3. The germline CDR1 and CDR2 sequences are SGHTA and FQGNSA. The CDR3 region has the DNA TGTGCCAGCAGCTTAAGTGGCACAGATACGCAGTATTTT. The encoded protein is CASSLSGTDTQYF.

This chain joins TRBV6-5 and TRBJ2-1, with 9 bases fitting TRBD1. Germline V lookup: CDR1 MNHEY, CDR2 SVGAGI. This CDR3 is 14 amino acids long. V shed 4 bases, J shed 6 bases, and the junction held 4 bases outside the gene matches. DNA of the CDR3: TGTGCCAGCAGTTCGACAGGGGGTTTCAATGAGCAGTTCTTC. Protein: CASSSTGGFNEQFF.

The chain employs TRBV11-3 and TRBJ2-2, with D possibly matching TRBD2 (6 bases). This CDR3 spans 13 amino acids. CDR1 and CDR2 (germline): SGHNT, YENEEA. V was trimmed by 5 bases and J by 7 bases, leaving 11 bases between them. CDR3 nucleotide sequence: TGTGCCAGCAGCCTCATGGGGGGCGGGGAGCTGTTTTTT. Its protein is CASSLMGGGELFF.

This chain uses TRBV27 with TRBJ2-1, with TRBD2 matching over 12 bases. Germline trimming cut 2 bases from V and 8 bases from J; bases unmatched to any gene: 1. CDR3 length: 14 residues. Looked up from germline, CDR1 is MNHEY and CDR2 is SMNVEV (reference sequence). The CDR3: CASSLTSGRYEQFF. The CDR3 DNA sequence: TGTGCCAGCAGTTTAACTAGCGGGAGGTATGAGCAGTTCTTC.

The J gene is TRBJ1-2, the V gene TRBV28; TRBD1 agrees at 12 bases. The CDR3 has 17 residues. V lost 5 bases to trimming and J lost 3 bases; unmatched junction nucleotides: 10. The germline CDR1 and CDR2 sequences are MDHEN and SYDVKM. This CDR3 is CASSLTGTGGADYGYTF. The CDR3 DNA reads as TGTGCCAGCAGTCTTACCGGGACAGGGGGCGCGGACTATGGCTACACCTTC.

The rearrangement links TRBV11-2 to TRBJ2-2; 7 bases align to TRBD1. With V trimmed by 5 bases and J by 4 bases, 7 bases remained unmatched. Germline lookup yields CDR1 SGHAT and CDR2 FQNNGV. The CDR3 is 15 residues long. The CDR3 protein is CASSLTGLRTGELFF. The DNA for the CDR3 is TGTGCCAGCAGCCTGACAGGGTTGCGCACCGGGGAGCTGTTTTTT.

Here the CDR3 reads CASSPQGLGGGGLYF. The CDR3 DNA reads TGTGCCAGCAGCCCCCAGGGGCTTGGGGGCGGTGGTTTGTACTTC. The chain uses TRBV7-3 and TRBJ2-4; TRBD1 might be the D (6 bases). The CDR3 contains 15 residues. V lost 5 bases to trimming and J lost 15 bases, with 26 bases between them. CDR1 SGHTA and CDR2 FQGTGA come from the germline V gene.

The rearrangement joins TRBV27 to TRBJ2-2; 10 nucleotides match TRBD1. CDR3 length equals 15 residues. Per the germline V gene, CDR1 is MNHEY and CDR2 is SMNVEV (reference sequence). V dropped 7 bases and J dropped 5; count of bases not matched to a gene: 7. The CDR3 reads CASTRGQGGTGELFF. The CDR3 DNA sequence: TGTGCCAGCACGAGAGGACAGGGGGGGACCGGGGAGCTGTTTTTT.

This clone turned up a few times. The chain has TRBV19 and TRBJ2-7, with 10 nucleotides matching TRBD2. In germline, CDR1 is LNHDA, CDR2 SQIVND (reference sequence). V lost 4 bases to trimming and J lost 4 bases; unmatched junction nucleotides: 1. The CDR3 runs to 13 residues. This CDR3 reads CASSNSGRYEQYF. In DNA form, the CDR3 reads TGTGCCAGTAGTAATAGCGGGAGGTACGAGCAGTACTTC.

The V and J genes are TRBV29-1 and TRBJ1-1; D call uncertain. Germline loops: CDR1 SQVTM, CDR2 ANQGSEA. This CDR3 contains 12 residues. Trimming took off 1 base at V and 11 bases at J, with 14 bases between the two ends. CDR3 in amino acids: CSVEAPNLRAFF. The CDR3 DNA reads TGCAGCGTTGAAGCCCCCAACTTAAGGGCTTTCTTT.

The V and J genes are TRBV19 and TRBJ1-4; D is ambiguous. The germline gives CDR1 LNHDA, CDR2 SQIVND (reference sequence). The length of the CDR3 is 14 residues. V lost 4 bases and J 2 bases, leaving 8 bases between the germline ends. The CDR3 sequence: CASSTGRTNEKLFF. DNA of the CDR3: TGTGCCAGTAGTACCGGCCGCACTAATGAAAAACTGTTTTTT.

The chain carries TRBV7-2 and TRBJ1-1; D may be TRBD1 (6 bases). Trimming removed 5 bases at V and 3 bases at J, with 13 bases between. This CDR3 has 14 residues. From germline, CDR1 is SGHTA and CDR2 FQGNSA. The CDR3 DNA reads as TGTGCCAGCAGCCCCTGGACAGTACACACTGAAGCTTTCTTT. Translation gives CASSPWTVHTEAFF.